This entry is about one T cell receptor (beta chain). These data come from a study of T cell responses to AZD1222 COVID-19 vaccine. The CDR3 totals 17 residues. Generated by immunoSEQ multiplex PCR, the TCRdb table keeps only in-frame clones and is missing some. Among approximately 120,000 clones listed, around 89% were seen once. The sample in question was peripheral blood, obtained 28 days after the second AZD1222 dose. This receptor was obtained from an adult who received the AZD1222 COVID-19 vaccine. The gene calls are TRBV21-1 and TRBJ1-4. TRBV21-1 is labeled a pseudogene. The CDR3 region is CASSKGRRMPPLRKLFF. The CDR3 coding sequence is TGTGCCAGCAGCAAAGGCCGGCGGATGCCCCCTCTACGAAAACTGTTTTTT.